The clone carrying this T cell receptor beta chain appeared many times. Time point denoted: patch test 2, 6 weeks after DPC sensitization. Noted treatment: therapeutic diphenylcyclopropenone sensitization with weekly scalp DPC. The sample belongs to a study of human T cells and chemical hapten exposure. TCRdb re-analysed the RACE reads in MiXCR, keeping a single row per CDR3 protein. The data show under 90,000 distinct CDR3 sequences, 8.5% seen once. Germline V gene lookup returns CDR1 SGHTA and CDR2 FQGNSA. Trimming stripped 3 bases from V and 9 bases from J, with 11 bases between. The CDR3 is 13 residues long.

The material sequenced was whole blood, taken in connection with sensitization to the hapten diphenylcyclopropenone (DPC). The sequence was obtained from a woman aged 45-60 years with alopecia areata. Some clones in this sample may be carry-over from other donors' samples. The J gene is TRBJ2-2, the V gene TRBV7-2, with D possibly being TRBD1 (5 bases). The CDR3 nucleotides are TGTGCCAGCAGCTTTACAGGAGACCGGGAGCTGTTTTTT. The encoded protein is CASSFTGDRELFF.